Below are 31 T cell receptor beta chains sequenced from a single sample in a study of PD-1 blockade in classical Hodgkin lymphoma (TCRdb year 2020). The library was built by means of the immunoSEQ multiplex PCR assay. In its TCRdb copy, this immuneACCESS table keeps in-frame sequences only and misses some clones. Where compared with another copy, unresolved V genes explain less than half of these, and the others have no known cause. Recorded for this sample are 25,000 to 35,000 clones; about 86% of them occurred a single time. Over 0.8% of the sample is taken by the ten largest. According to the study, the label for this sample's time point signals: cycle 4 day 1 (C4D1), after 5 to 7 weeks of nivolumab. All trial patients had relapsed after autologous stem cell transplantation, with cohorts A, B and C differing in prior brentuximab vedotin exposure. A Miltenyi CD4+ T cell isolation kit was used for magnetic negative selection to purify CD4+ T cells from thawed PBMCs.

Sample: CD4+ T cells from blood, taken before the fourth cycle of nivolumab. The receptors derive from a human donor with classical Hodgkin lymphoma.

V usage is TRBV7-2 and J usage is TRBJ2-7; no clear D gene. This CDR3 is 11 amino acids long. Germline CDR1 is SGHTA and CDR2 is FQGNSA. The V end lost 3 bases, the J end lost 6 bases, and 6 bases lay between the germline ends. CDR3 protein: CASSFAREQYF. CDR3 DNA sequence: TGTGCCAGCAGCTTTGCGCGCGAGCAGTACTTC.

In this sample, this clone turned up once. This chain joins TRBV2 and TRBJ1-2; unclear D gene. V was pared by 5 bases and J by 8 bases, with 9 bases between. This CDR3 has 11 residues. Per germline, CDR1 SNHLY and CDR2 FYNNEI. CDR3 amino acids: CASSYRGGYTF. CDR3 DNA: TGTGCCAGCAGTTACAGAGGAGGCTACACCTTC.

The rearrangement joins TRBV7-2 to TRBJ2-1; unclear D gene. V lost 4 bases and J 7 bases, leaving 8 bases between the germline ends. CDR1 and CDR2 (germline): SGHTA, FQGNSA. CDR3 length: 12 residues. For the CDR3, the DNA is TGTGCCAGCAGCTCCCTGGGGAATGAGCAGTTCTTC. It translates to CASSSLGNEQFF.

This rearrangement joins TRBV19 to TRBJ2-7; the D gene is possibly TRBD1 (6 bases). The V end lost 6 bases, the J end lost 2 bases, and 17 bases lay between the germline ends. Germline lookup yields CDR1 LNHDA and CDR2 SQIVND (reference sequence). There are 15 residues in the CDR3. The DNA of the CDR3 is TGTGCCAGTAGCGACCCCGGGACAAAAGCCTACGAGCAGTACTTC. As protein: CASSDPGTKAYEQYF.

The rearrangement joins TRBV27 to TRBJ1-2, with 9 bases aligning to TRBD1. The J segment lost 8 bases and the V segment lost 5 bases, leaving 21 bases of the junction unmatched. In germline, CDR1 is MNHEY, CDR2 SMNVEV (reference sequence). The CDR3 length is 18 residues. CDR3 loop: CASSPYTGQGPSWNGYTF. In nucleotides, the CDR3 is TGTGCCAGCAGTCCATACACGGGACAGGGCCCCTCTTGGAACGGCTACACCTTC.

This clone was recorded once. This sequence joins TRBV7-2 and TRBJ2-7; D is unresolved. Germline lookup yields CDR1 SGHTA and CDR2 FQGNSA. The CDR3 loop spans 11 amino acids. Between the trimmed V and J ends, which lost 0 bases and 5 bases, there was a span of 2 bases. CDR3 loop: CASSLADEQYF. The DNA for the CDR3 is TGTGCCAGCAGCTTAGCGGACGAGCAGTACTTC.

The chain uses TRBV2 and TRBJ2-3; possibly TRBD1 for D (6 bases). This CDR3 spans 15 amino acids. With 6 bases removed from V and 1 base from J, the gap between germline ends came to 14 bases. CDR1 and CDR2 (germline): SNHLY, FYNNEI. The CDR3 sequence: CASRLRDTRTDTQYF. The CDR3 DNA sequence: TGTGCCAGCAGACTCCGGGACACCCGCACAGATACGCAGTATTTT. Filled out from reference TRBV2 and TRBJ2-3, the complete variable domain reads EPEVTQTPSHQVTQMGQEVILRCVPISNHLYFYWYRQILGQKVEFLVSFYNNEISEKSEIFDDQFSVERPDGSNFTLKIRSTKLEDSAMYFCASRLRDTRTDTQYFGPGTRLTVL.

This clone occurred once. This chain connects TRBV18 to TRBJ1-5, with 7 bases fitting TRBD1. The CDR3 runs to 17 residues. Germline assignment: CDR1 KGHSH and CDR2 LQKENI. The V gene end was trimmed by 3 bases and the J gene end by 2 bases; junction bases not matched to a gene: 10. CDR3 in amino acids: CASSPPGGFSGNQPQHF. In DNA, the CDR3 is TGTGCCAGCTCACCTCCAGGGGGGTTTTCAGGCAATCAGCCCCAGCATTTT.

The chain recombines TRBV13 with TRBJ1-1; no clear D. This CDR3 has 15 residues. Trimming removed 2 bases at V and 4 bases at J, with 14 bases between. Germline V gene sequence: CDR1 PRHDT, CDR2 FYEKMQ (reference sequence). The CDR3 spells CASSLTPGYGTEAFF. DNA of the CDR3: TGTGCCAGCAGCTTAACTCCGGGTTATGGCACTGAAGCTTTCTTT.

This sequence joins TRBV6-6 and TRBJ1-4; D gene ambiguous. Trimming took 3 bases from V and 0 from J, leaving 8 bases between them. The germline V gene encodes CDR1 MNHNY and CDR2 SVGAGI (reference sequence). This CDR3 has 15 amino acids. The CDR3 sequence is CASSYSSATNEKLFF. The CDR3, as DNA: TGTGCCAGCAGTTATAGTTCGGCAACTAATGAAAAACTGTTTTTT.

The J gene is TRBJ2-7, the V gene TRBV5-6; no definite D call. Between the trimmed V and J ends, which lost 2 bases and 5 bases, there was a span of 11 bases. Germline CDR1 SGHDT, CDR2 YYEEEE. The CDR3 has 13 amino acids. CDR3 region: CASSLKGYHEQYF. CDR3 nucleotide sequence: TGTGCCAGCAGCTTAAAAGGGTACCACGAGCAGTACTTC.

The table lists this clone with a count of one. The V and J genes are TRBV7-2 and TRBJ2-5; D perhaps matches TRBD1 (6 bases). Germline V gives CDR1 SGHTA, CDR2 FQGNSA. The CDR3 has 16 amino acids. The V end lost 2 bases, the J end lost 7 bases, and 20 bases lay between the germline ends. CDR3 bases: TGTGCCAGCAGCTTATCGGGGACACCCGGTGGGGGGACCCAGTACTTC. Its protein product is CASSLSGTPGGGTQYF.

The V gene is TRBV10-3, the J gene TRBJ2-1; 9 bases align to TRBD2. CDR1 and CDR2 from the germline V gene are ENHRY and SYGVKD. The CDR3 runs to 16 residues. The junction had 14 bases not matched to a gene; V was cut back by 10 bases and J by 4 bases. In nucleotides, the CDR3 is TGTGCCACCTCCCGGGACGGGCGGGGGGGATACAATGAGCAGTTCTTC. Its protein is CATSRDGRGGYNEQFF.

The chain combines TRBV12-5 with TRBJ1-2, with 9 bases fitting TRBD1. This CDR3 has 16 residues. Germline V gene data show CDR1 as LGHNT and CDR2 as FRNRAP. Germline trimming cut 4 bases from V and 4 bases from J; bases unmatched to any gene: 10. The CDR3: CASGSLRDRVLYGYTF. DNA of the CDR3: TGTGCTAGTGGTTCCCTCCGGGACAGGGTCCTCTATGGCTACACCTTC.

The rearrangement uses TRBV5-4 and TRBJ2-7; no firm D call. The V end was cut by 4 bases, the J end by 4 bases, with 21 bases between. The CDR3 runs to 16 residues. CDR1 SGHNT and CDR2 YYREEE come from the germline V gene (reference sequence). CDR3 sequence reads: CASSPAPIEIRYEQYF. In DNA form, the CDR3 reads TGTGCCAGCAGCCCGGCCCCGATAGAAATAAGGTACGAGCAGTACTTC. Combining the CDR3 with reference TRBV5-4 and TRBJ2-7 gives the whole variable domain ETGVTQSPTHLIKTRGQQVTLRCSSQSGHNTVSWYQQALGQGPQFIFQYYREEENGRGNFPPRFSGLQFPNYSSELNVNALELDDSALYLCASSPAPIEIRYEQYFGPGTRLTVT.

The genes are TRBV19 and TRBJ1-6; TRBD1 matches at 7 bases. V gave up 5 bases and J gave up 0 bases; unmatched junction bases: 13. CDR3 size: 19 residues. Germline lookup yields CDR1 LNHDA and CDR2 SQIVND (reference sequence). The CDR3 bases are TGTGCCAGTAGTTCCCCCCGGACAGGAGAGAGCTCCTATAATTCACCCCTCCACTTT. It yields the protein CASSSPRTGESSYNSPLHF. Complete variable domain (other parts from reference TRBV19 and TRBJ1-6): DGGITQSPKYLFRKEGQNVTLSCEQNLNHDAMYWYRQDPGQGLRLIYYSQIVNDFQKGDIAEGYSVSREKKESFPLTVTSAQKNPTAFYLCASSSPRTGESSYNSPLHFGNGTRLTVT.

The chain is built from TRBV5-4 and TRBJ2-2; 11 nucleotides match TRBD2. V gave up 3 bases and J gave up 7 bases; unmatched junction bases: 8. CDR1 is SGHNT, CDR2 YYREEE, per germline (reference sequence). The CDR3 totals 16 residues. The CDR3 spells CASSSKTSGEIGELFF. Written as DNA, the CDR3 is TGTGCCAGCAGCTCAAAGACTAGCGGGGAGATCGGGGAGCTGTTTTTT.

V gene TRBV28 combines with J gene TRBJ1-2; D perhaps matches TRBD1 (5 bases). The CDR3 has 13 residues. Trimming took 7 bases from V and 8 from J, leaving 17 bases between them. Germline CDR1 MDHEN, CDR2 SYDVKM. In DNA form, the CDR3 reads TGTGCCAGCAACTCCGGGACCCCGAGAGGCTACACCTTC. Translating gives CASNSGTPRGYTF.

The chain has TRBV7-9 and TRBJ2-3; D might be TRBD1 (6 bases). V was cut by 4 bases and J by 0 bases, with 14 bases left in between. The CDR3 is 16 residues long. CDR1 and CDR2 (germline): SEHNR, FQNEAQ (reference sequence). DNA of the CDR3: TGTGCCAGCAGCTCCCCCCGGACAGCGAGCACAGATACGCAGTATTTT. Protein sequence: CASSSPRTASTDTQYF.

The rearrangement links TRBV30 to TRBJ1-5; D may be TRBD1 (5 bases). V shed 3 bases and J shed 0 bases, with 18 bases lying between them. In germline, CDR1 is GTSNPN, CDR2 SVGIG (reference sequence). The length of the CDR3 is 17 residues. The DNA of the CDR3 is TGTGCCTGGAGCCGTGAGAGGGGTCCGAATAGCAATCAGCCCCAGCATTTT. It yields the protein CAWSRERGPNSNQPQHF.

This clone was counted between two and nine times. The V and J genes are TRBV7-2 and TRBJ1-2, with 7 bases that match TRBD1. With 1 base clipped from V and 9 bases from J, the junction kept 8 bases outside the gene matches. The CDR3 length is 14 residues. Germline loops: CDR1 SGHTA, CDR2 FQGNSA. CDR3 DNA sequence: TGTGCCAGCAGCTTAGGGACCAGGGGGATTAGCTACACCTTC. It translates to CASSLGTRGISYTF.

The chain recombines TRBV28 with TRBJ2-7, with TRBD2 identical over 9 bases. CDR1 is MDHEN, CDR2 SYDVKM, per germline. The V gene end was trimmed by 3 bases and the J gene end by 2 bases; junction bases not matched to a gene: 8. The CDR3 has 16 amino acids. The CDR3 bases are TGTGCCAGCAGTTTGGGCAGCGGGGGGCCCACCTACGAGCAGTACTTC. Protein product: CASSLGSGGPTYEQYF.

The chain employs TRBV25-1 and TRBJ1-2; TRBD1 matches at 11 bases. J gave up 7 bases and V 9 bases, and 16 bases lay outside the gene matches. The CDR3 contains 16 residues. Germline assignment: CDR1 MGHDK and CDR2 SYGVNS. The CDR3 spells CASGVPGQGEWGGYTF. In DNA, the CDR3 is TGTGCCAGTGGAGTCCCGGGACAGGGGGAATGGGGTGGCTACACCTTC.

This clone was recorded a few times. The V call is TRBV5-1, the J call TRBJ2-7; possible D gene TRBD1, 6 bases. The germline V gene encodes CDR1 SGHRS and CDR2 YFSETQ. Trimming stripped 1 base from V and 5 bases from J, with 16 bases between. CDR3 length equals 15 residues. CDR3 residues: CASSLSGAAYHEQYF. The CDR3 DNA reads as TGCGCCAGCAGCTTGTCAGGGGCGGCCTACCACGAGCAGTACTTC.

The chain links TRBV9 to TRBJ1-1, with 8 positions matching TRBD1. CDR1 SGDLS and CDR2 YYNGEE come from the germline V gene. V trimming: 2 bases; J trimming: 2 bases; junction bases outside the gene matches: 2. CDR3 length: 14 residues. CDR3 loop: CASSVQGANTEAFF. The CDR3 coding sequence is TGTGCCAGCAGCGTCCAGGGGGCTAACACTGAAGCTTTCTTT.

V and J are TRBV7-6 and TRBJ1-2; tentative D call: TRBD1 (5 bases). V shed 2 bases and J shed 7 bases, with 14 bases lying between them. CDR3 length: 14 residues. Germline lookup yields CDR1 SGHVS and CDR2 FNYEAQ. Here the CDR3 DNA reads TGTGCCAGCAGCTTACGGCCCAGGGACGGTGGCTACACCTTC. The encoded protein is CASSLRPRDGGYTF. The whole variable domain, remainder taken from reference TRBV7-6 and TRBJ1-2, is GAGVSQSPRYKVTKRGQDVALRCDPISGHVSLYWYRQALGQGPEFLTYFNYEAQQDKSGLPNDRFSAERPEGSISTLTIQRTEQRDSAMYRCASSLRPRDGGYTFGSGTRLTVV.

This chain links TRBV7-6 with TRBJ1-4, with TRBD1 as a possible D gene (5 bases). With 2 bases removed from V and 8 bases from J, the gap between germline ends came to 15 bases. CDR1 and CDR2 from the germline V gene are SGHVS and FNYEAQ. The CDR3 runs 15 residues. The CDR3 nucleotides are TGTGCCAGCAGCTTAATAGGAGGGGCGGGAGAAAAACTGTTTTTT. Amino acid sequence: CASSLIGGAGEKLFF.

The J gene is TRBJ1-6, the V gene TRBV28; 11 bases are a match to TRBD1. Germline V gene lookup returns CDR1 MDHEN and CDR2 SYDVKM. The V and J ends lost 3 bases and 1 base, in that order; junction bases with no gene match: 14. The CDR3 covers 21 residues. The CDR3 protein is CASSFPTGQGDLASYNSPLHF. The CDR3 DNA follows: TGTGCCAGCAGTTTCCCCACGGGACAGGGGGATCTGGCGTCCTATAATTCACCCCTCCACTTT.

The V and J genes are TRBV30 and TRBJ2-3, with TRBD1 as a possible D gene (6 bases). CDR3 length: 14 residues. CDR1 is GTSNPN, CDR2 SVGIG, per germline (reference sequence). Deletions cut 3 bases from V and 4 bases from J, with 14 bases between. The CDR3 nucleotides are TGTGCCTGGAGGTTCGGCCAGGGGTCAGATACGCAGTATTTT. Translation: CAWRFGQGSDTQYF.

J is TRBJ1-1 and V is TRBV10-2; the match to TRBD1 covers 7 bases. The CDR3 is 15 amino acids. Germline V gene sequence: CDR1 WSHSY, CDR2 SAAADI. V shed 4 bases and J 6 bases; nucleotides not matched to a gene: 11. The CDR3 region has the DNA TGCGCCAGCAGTGCTGATGCTACAGGGGCAGCTGAAGCTTTCTTT. This gives the protein CASSADATGAAEAFF.

This chain uses TRBV30 with TRBJ1-2; TRBD1 agrees at 8 bases. V gave up 2 bases and J gave up 8 bases; unmatched junction bases: 13. CDR1 GTSNPN and CDR2 SVGIG come from the germline V gene (reference sequence). The CDR3 covers 15 residues. The CDR3 loop reads CAWSSFIQGARGYTF. CDR3 nucleotide sequence: TGTGCCTGGAGTTCATTCATCCAGGGGGCGCGGGGCTACACCTTC. Looking up the rest from reference TRBV30 and TRBJ1-2 gives the full variable domain: SQTIHQWPATLVQPVGSPLSLECTVEGTSNPNLYWYRQAAGRGLQLLFYSVGIGQISSEVPQNLSASRPQDRQFILSSKKLLLSDSGFYLCAWSSFIQGARGYTFGSGTRLTVV.